This T cell receptor beta chain came from a study of blood T cells in healthy people across ages. It was with a sample-barcoded 5' primer and a J-beta primer mix that a second PCR of roughly 7 to 12 cycles was run. TCRdb re-analysed the 5' RACE reads in MiXCR, keeping a single row per CDR3 protein. The sample includes 650,000 to 1,000,000 distinct CDR3 sequences, around half of them seen just once. CDR1 is DFQATT, CDR2 SNEGSKA, per germline (reference sequence). V gave up 0 bases and J gave up 10 bases, with 15 bases separating them. There are 14 residues in the CDR3. V and J are TRBV20-1 and TRBJ1-4; D ambiguous. The clonotype was recovered from a man older than 75 in good health. Material for sequencing was blood. The CDR3 protein is CSARDFGDFGKLFF. In DNA form, the CDR3 reads TGCAGTGCTAGAGATTTTGGGGATTTCGGAAAACTGTTTTTT.